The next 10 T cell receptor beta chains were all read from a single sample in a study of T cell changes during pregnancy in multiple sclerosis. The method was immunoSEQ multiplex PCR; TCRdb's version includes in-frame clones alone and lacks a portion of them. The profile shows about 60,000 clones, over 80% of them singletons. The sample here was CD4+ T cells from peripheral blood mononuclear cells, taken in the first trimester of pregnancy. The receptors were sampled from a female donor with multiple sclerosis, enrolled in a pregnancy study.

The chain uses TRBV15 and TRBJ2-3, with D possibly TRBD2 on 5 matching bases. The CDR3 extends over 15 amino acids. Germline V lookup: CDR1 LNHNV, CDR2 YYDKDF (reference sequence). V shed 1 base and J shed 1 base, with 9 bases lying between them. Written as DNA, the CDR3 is TGTGCCACCAGCAGAGCCGGGGTTGGCACAGATACGCAGTATTTT. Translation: CATSRAGVGTDTQYF.

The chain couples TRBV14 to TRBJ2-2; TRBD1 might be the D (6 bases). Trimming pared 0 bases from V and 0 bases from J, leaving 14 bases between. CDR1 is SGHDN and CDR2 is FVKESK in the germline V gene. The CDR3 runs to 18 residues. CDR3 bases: TGTGCCAGCAGCCAAGATCAGATAGGGGGATCGAACACCGGGGAGCTGTTTTTT. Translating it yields CASSQDQIGGSNTGELFF.

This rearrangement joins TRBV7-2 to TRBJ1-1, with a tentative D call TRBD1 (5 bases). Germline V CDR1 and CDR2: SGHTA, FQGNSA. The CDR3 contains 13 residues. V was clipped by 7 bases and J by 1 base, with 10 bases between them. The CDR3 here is CASKGHQNTEAFF. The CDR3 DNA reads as TGTGCCAGCAAAGGACACCAGAACACTGAAGCTTTCTTT.

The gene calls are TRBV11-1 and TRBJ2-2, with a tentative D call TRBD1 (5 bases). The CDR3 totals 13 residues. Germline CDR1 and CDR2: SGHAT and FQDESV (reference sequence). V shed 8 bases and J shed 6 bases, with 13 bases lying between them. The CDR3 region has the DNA TGTGCCAGCCTCAAAGGGGCTGCCGGGGAGCTGTTTTTT. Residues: CASLKGAAGELFF. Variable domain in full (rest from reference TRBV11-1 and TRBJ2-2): EAEVAQSPRYKITEKSQAVAFWCDPISGHATLYWYRQILGQGPELLVQFQDESVVDDSQLPKDRFSAERLKGVDSTLKIQPAELGDSAMYLCASLKGAAGELFFGEGSRLTVL.

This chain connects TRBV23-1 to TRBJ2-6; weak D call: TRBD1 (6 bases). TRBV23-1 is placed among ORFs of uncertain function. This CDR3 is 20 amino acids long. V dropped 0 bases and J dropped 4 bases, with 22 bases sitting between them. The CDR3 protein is CASSQSSLGASWSGANVLTF. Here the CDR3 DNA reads TGCGCCAGCAGTCAATCCTCTCTGGGGGCCTCCTGGTCCGGGGCCAACGTCCTGACTTTC.

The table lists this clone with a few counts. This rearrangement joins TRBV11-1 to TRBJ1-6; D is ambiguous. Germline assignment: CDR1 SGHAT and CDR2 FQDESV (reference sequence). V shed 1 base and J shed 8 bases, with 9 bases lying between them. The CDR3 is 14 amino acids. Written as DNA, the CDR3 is TGTGCCAGCAGCTTAGGGTGGGGAGATTCACCCCTCCACTTT. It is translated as CASSLGWGDSPLHF.

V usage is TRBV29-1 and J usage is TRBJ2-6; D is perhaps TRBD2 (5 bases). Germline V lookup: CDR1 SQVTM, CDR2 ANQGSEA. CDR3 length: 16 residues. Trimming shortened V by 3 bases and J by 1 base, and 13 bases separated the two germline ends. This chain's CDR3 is CSVEDLFLSGANVLTF. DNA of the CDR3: TGCAGCGTTGAGGACTTATTTTTATCTGGGGCCAACGTCCTGACTTTC.

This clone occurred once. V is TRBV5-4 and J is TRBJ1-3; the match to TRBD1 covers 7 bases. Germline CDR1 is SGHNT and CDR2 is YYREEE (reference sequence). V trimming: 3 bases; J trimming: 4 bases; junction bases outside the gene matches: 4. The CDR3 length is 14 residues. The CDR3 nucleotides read TGTGCCAGCAGCTCCACAGGGGTAGGAAACACCATATATTTT. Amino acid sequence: CASSSTGVGNTIYF. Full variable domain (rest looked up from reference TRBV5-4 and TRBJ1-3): ETGVTQSPTHLIKTRGQQVTLRCSSQSGHNTVSWYQQALGQGPQFIFQYYREEENGRGNFPPRFSGLQFPNYSSELNVNALELDDSALYLCASSSTGVGNTIYFGEGSWLTVV.

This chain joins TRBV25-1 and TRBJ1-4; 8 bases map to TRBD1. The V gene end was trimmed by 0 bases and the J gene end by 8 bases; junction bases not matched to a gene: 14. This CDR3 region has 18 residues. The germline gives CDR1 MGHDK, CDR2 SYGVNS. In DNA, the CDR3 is TGTGCCAGCAGTGAATATATTATGGGACAGGTCGCGAACGAAAAACTGTTTTTT. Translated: CASSEYIMGQVANEKLFF. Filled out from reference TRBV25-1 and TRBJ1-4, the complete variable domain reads EADIYQTPRYLVIGTGKKITLECSQTMGHDKMYWYQQDPGMELHLIHYSYGVNSTEKGDLSSESTVSRIRTEHFPLTLESARPSHTSQYLCASSEYIMGQVANEKLFFGSGTQLSVL.

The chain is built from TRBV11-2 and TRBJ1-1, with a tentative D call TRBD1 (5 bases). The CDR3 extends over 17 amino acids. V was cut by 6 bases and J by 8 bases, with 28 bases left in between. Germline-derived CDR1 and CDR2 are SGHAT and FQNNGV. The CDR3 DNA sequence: TGTGCCAGCAGTCCGTCTTGGCTTACCGCCCATGACAGAGAAGCTTTCTTT. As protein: CASSPSWLTAHDREAFF.